This passage covers 21 T cell receptor beta chains from one sample sequenced in a study of control samples from healthy donors and cancer patients. Libraries were prepared by immunoSEQ multiplex PCR; TCRdb keeps only in-frame clonotypes and omits some of them. Seen here are about 160,000 clones, around 94% observed once, and the top ten hold around 15%. Sequencing was performed on PBMCs. Receptor source: a man in his fifties or sixties with colorectal cancer.

This chain uses TRBV4-1 with TRBJ2-4; D is possibly TRBD2 (5 bases). Germline V gene data show CDR1 as MGHRA and CDR2 as YSYEKL. The CDR3 is 15 residues long. V dropped 1 base and J dropped 3 bases, with 10 bases sitting between them. The DNA for the CDR3 is TGCGCCAGCAGCCAAGGCGGGCTAGGCAAAAACATTCAGTACTTC. Protein sequence: CASSQGGLGKNIQYF.

The J gene is TRBJ1-1, the V gene TRBV11-2; 9 bases line up with TRBD1. Per germline, CDR1 SGHAT and CDR2 FQNNGV. Germline trimming cut 1 base from V and 1 base from J; bases unmatched to any gene: 10. This CDR3 contains 18 residues. CDR3 loop: CASSLGGRDRDWNTEAFF. In DNA form, the CDR3 reads TGTGCCAGCAGCTTAGGCGGGAGGGACAGGGATTGGAACACTGAAGCTTTCTTT.

This sequence joins TRBV7-9 and TRBJ2-1; TRBD2 might be the D (5 bases). There are 14 residues in the CDR3. V gave up 1 base and J gave up 6 bases, with 10 bases separating them. Germline lookup yields CDR1 SEHNR and CDR2 FQNEAQ (reference sequence). The CDR3 reads CASSLEEAVNEQFF. The CDR3 DNA sequence: TGTGCCAGCAGCTTAGAGGAGGCGGTCAATGAGCAGTTCTTC. Based on the CDR3 plus reference TRBV7-9 and TRBJ2-1, the full variable domain is DTGVSQNPRHKITKRGQNVTFRCDPISEHNRLYWYRQTLGQGPEFLTYFQNEAQLEKSRLLSDRFSAERPKGSFSTLEIQRTEQGDSAMYLCASSLEEAVNEQFFGPGTRLTVL.

The rearrangement joins TRBV10-3 to TRBJ1-1, with 8 bases lining up with TRBD1. Germline V lookup: CDR1 ENHRY, CDR2 SYGVKD. There are 14 residues in the CDR3. V was clipped by 7 bases and J by 2 bases; unmatched bases: 6. The CDR3 region is CAITAGQGNTEAFF. The CDR3 coding sequence is TGTGCCATCACCGCCGGACAGGGAAACACTGAAGCTTTCTTT.

This clone came up a few times. This chain connects TRBV30 to TRBJ1-2; maybe TRBD1 (6 bases). Germline assignment: CDR1 GTSNPN and CDR2 SVGIG (reference sequence). This CDR3 is built from 12 residues. V lost 1 base to trimming and J lost 9 bases, with 12 bases between them. The CDR3 sequence: CAWSAQGISYTF. CDR3 sequence (DNA): TGTGCCTGGAGTGCACAGGGCATCAGCTACACCTTC.

CDR3 nucleotides: TGTGCCAGCAGTCTCCCCCCACACAGCTCCTACGAGCAGTACTTC. As protein: CASSLPPHSSYEQYF. The V call is TRBV28, the J call TRBJ2-7, with D unresolved. The CDR3 is 15 residues long. V was cut by 5 bases and J by 0 bases, with 14 bases left in between. Germline CDR1 reads MDHEN; CDR2 reads SYDVKM.

The genes are TRBV7-9 and TRBJ1-1, with D tentatively TRBD1 (5 bases). The germline V gene encodes CDR1 SEHNR and CDR2 FQNEAQ (reference sequence). The CDR3 contains 16 residues. V lost 5 bases and J 0 bases, leaving 16 bases between the germline ends. CDR3 nucleotide sequence: TGTGCCAGCAGCCTAAGTCCCGGGACGGTGAACACTGAAGCTTTCTTT. It codes for CASSLSPGTVNTEAFF.

The chain has TRBV27 and TRBJ2-7, with TRBD1 matching 12 bases. The CDR3 is 14 residues long. CDR1 is MNHEY, CDR2 SMNVEV, per germline (reference sequence). Germline trimming cut 2 bases from V and 5 bases from J; bases unmatched to any gene: 1. The CDR3: CASSLGTGGNEQYF. The DNA for the CDR3 is TGTGCCAGCAGTTTAGGGACAGGGGGCAACGAGCAGTACTTC.

This sequence joins TRBV29-1 and TRBJ2-3; TRBD1 might be the D (6 bases). The CDR3 spans 14 residues. V was pared by 7 bases and J by 0 bases, with 14 bases between. CDR1 is SQVTM and CDR2 is ANQGSEA in the germline V gene. The CDR3 protein is CSATGPSSTDTQYF. The DNA of the CDR3 is TGCAGCGCTACAGGGCCATCTAGCACAGATACGCAGTATTTT.

The chain combines TRBV9 with TRBJ2-7; 8 bases are shared with TRBD2. Germline values: CDR1 SGDLS, CDR2 YYNGEE. CDR3 length: 15 residues. Trimming took 0 bases from V and 5 from J; bases not matched to a gene: 7. The CDR3 spells CASSVEGSGDNEQYF. CDR3 sequence (DNA): TGTGCCAGCAGCGTAGAGGGTAGCGGGGACAACGAGCAGTACTTC.

V is TRBV29-1 and J is TRBJ1-2; tentative D call: TRBD1 (5 bases). CDR3 length equals 13 residues. The germline V and J ends were trimmed by 4 bases and 3 bases, with 12 bases remaining between them. Germline CDR1 reads SQVTM; CDR2 reads ANQGSEA. The CDR3 region has the DNA TGCAGCGTTGGAACAGGAAGTGACTATGGCTACACCTTC. It is translated as CSVGTGSDYGYTF. The complete variable domain, with remaining parts taken from reference TRBV29-1 and TRBJ1-2, reads SAVISQKPSRDICQRGTSLTIQCQVDSQVTMMFWYRQQPGQSLTLIATANQGSEATYESGFVIDKFPISRPNLTFSTLTVSNMSPEDSSIYLCSVGTGSDYGYTFGSGTRLTVV.

This clone was recorded only once. V is TRBV5-1 and J is TRBJ1-1; D may be TRBD1 (5 bases). Trimming removed 0 bases from V and 8 bases from J, with 11 bases in between. Germline values: CDR1 SGHRS, CDR2 YFSETQ. The CDR3 is 13 amino acids. The CDR3, as DNA: TGCGCCAGCAGCTTGGCGGGCGGGGCAGAAGCTTTCTTT. Its protein is CASSLAGGAEAFF.

V is TRBV5-1 and J is TRBJ1-1; no clear D gene. The CDR3 spans 13 residues. The V gene's germline CDR1 is SGHRS and CDR2 YFSETQ. Trimming shortened V by 0 bases and J by 5 bases, and 8 bases separated the two germline ends. CDR3 sequence reads: CASSLGGETEAFF. CDR3 nucleotides: TGCGCCAGCAGCTTGGGGGGTGAGACTGAAGCTTTCTTT. The variable domain in full, completed from reference TRBV5-1 and TRBJ1-1, reads KAGVTQTPRYLIKTRGQQVTLSCSPISGHRSVSWYQQTPGQGLQFLFEYFSETQRNKGNFPGRFSGRQFSNSRSEMNVSTLELGDSALYLCASSLGGETEAFFGQGTRLTVV.

The gene calls are TRBV4-1 and TRBJ2-6; D tentatively reads TRBD1 or TRBD2 (5 bases each). This CDR3 comprises 16 residues. Germline CDR1 and CDR2: MGHRA and YSYEKL. Trimming took off 1 base at V and 5 bases at J, with 12 bases between the two ends. The CDR3 region is CASSQVGESWANVLTF. CDR3 nucleotides: TGCGCCAGCAGCCAAGTGGGGGAGAGCTGGGCCAACGTCCTGACTTTC.

The chain employs TRBV27 and TRBJ2-1; 9 bases align to TRBD1. V lost 2 bases and J lost 4; bases outside the gene matches: 3. In germline, CDR1 is MNHEY, CDR2 SMNVEV (reference sequence). The CDR3 length is 15 residues. Here the CDR3 DNA reads TGTGCCAGCAGTTTAGGGACAGGGATATACAATGAGCAGTTCTTC. Its protein product is CASSLGTGIYNEQFF.

This sequence joins TRBV7-2 and TRBJ2-7; 11 bases are shared with TRBD1. J lost 4 bases, V lost 4 bases, and 3 bases had no gene match. The CDR3 is made up of 14 amino acids. From germline, CDR1 is SGHTA and CDR2 FQGNSA. CDR3 loop: CASSYGTGGYEQYF. The CDR3 bases are TGTGCCAGCAGCTACGGGACAGGGGGGTACGAGCAGTACTTC. The variable domain in full, with the rest retrieved from reference TRBV7-2 and TRBJ2-7, is GAGVSQSPSNKVTEKGKDVELRCDPISGHTALYWYRQSLGQGLEFLIYFQGNSAPDKSGLPSDRFSAERTGGSVSTLTIQRTQQEDSAVYLCASSYGTGGYEQYFGPGTRLTVT.

The gene calls are TRBV10-1 and TRBJ1-5, with D uncertain. There are 12 residues in the CDR3. Between the trimmed V and J ends, which lost 8 bases and 6 bases, there was a span of 11 bases. The germline gives CDR1 WNHNN, CDR2 SYGVQD (reference sequence). CDR3 DNA sequence: TGCGCCAGCCCTACGCGGAGTCAGCCCCAGCATTTT. Translating it yields CASPTRSQPQHF.

The chain is built from TRBV3-1 (or the pseudogene TRBV3-2) and TRBJ1-1; D gene ambiguous. Trimming removed 1 base from V and 4 bases from J, with 7 bases in between. The CDR3 runs to 13 residues. CDR1 is LGHDT, CDR2 YNNKEL, per germline (reference sequence). This CDR3 reads CASSQGGSTEAFF. CDR3 DNA: TGTGCCAGCAGCCAAGGCGGGAGCACTGAAGCTTTCTTT.

The chain links TRBV9 to TRBJ1-3, with 8 bases fitting TRBD1. V shed 1 base and J 2 bases; nucleotides not matched to a gene: 2. The germline CDR1 and CDR2 sequences are SGDLS and YYNGEE. This CDR3 region has 15 residues. This chain's CDR3 is CASSVLGQAGNTIYF. For the CDR3, the DNA is TGTGCCAGCAGCGTATTGGGACAGGCTGGAAACACCATATATTTT.

J is TRBJ2-7 and V is TRBV6-5; 8 bases align to TRBD1. Trimming cost V 5 bases and J 4 bases; bases outside gene matches: 7. In germline, CDR1 is MNHEY, CDR2 SVGAGI. This CDR3 has 14 amino acids. The CDR3 coding sequence is TGTGCCAGCAGTCAGCAGGGGGCGGTGTACGAGCAGTACTTC. Translated: CASSQQGAVYEQYF.

In its sample, this clone was seen once. The chain joins TRBV7-2 to TRBJ2-1; TRBD2 agrees at 16 bases. This CDR3 has 16 residues. V was pared by 1 base and J by 9 bases, with 3 bases of the junction left unmatched. Germline values: CDR1 SGHTA, CDR2 FQGNSA. The CDR3 DNA sequence: TGTGCCAGCAGCTTAGTCGGGACTAGCGGGGGGGGTGAGCAGTTCTTC. This encodes CASSLVGTSGGGEQFF.